This TCR beta chain originates from a study of blood T cells in healthy people across ages. Every participating donor contributed roughly 10 milliliters of peripheral blood through a draw. Study-wide points: In older individuals, TCR beta diversity per million T cells was lower, falling roughly linearly with age. Researchers judged that diversity estimates from one million T cells fell short of true values.

Next came a second PCR, run for about 6 to 12 cycles, which used a sample-barcoded 5' primer along with a J-beta primer mix. TCRdb passed the 5' RACE reads through MiXCR, listing each CDR3 protein once. Among over 950,000 distinct CDR3 sequences listed, roughly two fifths were seen once. This clonotype appeared a few times. What it binds is unknown. The receptor was isolated from a man younger than 30 in good health. The specimen sequenced was blood.

The DNA of the CDR3 is TGTGCCACCAGTGATCCGGGACAGGGGAATGAGCAGTTCTTC. Translation: CATSDPGQGNEQFF. The chain couples TRBV24-1 to TRBJ2-1; 10 nucleotides match TRBD1. The CDR3 sequence is 14 residues long. V was clipped by 3 bases and J by 7 bases; unmatched bases: 2. Germline CDR1 KGHDR, CDR2 SFDVKD.